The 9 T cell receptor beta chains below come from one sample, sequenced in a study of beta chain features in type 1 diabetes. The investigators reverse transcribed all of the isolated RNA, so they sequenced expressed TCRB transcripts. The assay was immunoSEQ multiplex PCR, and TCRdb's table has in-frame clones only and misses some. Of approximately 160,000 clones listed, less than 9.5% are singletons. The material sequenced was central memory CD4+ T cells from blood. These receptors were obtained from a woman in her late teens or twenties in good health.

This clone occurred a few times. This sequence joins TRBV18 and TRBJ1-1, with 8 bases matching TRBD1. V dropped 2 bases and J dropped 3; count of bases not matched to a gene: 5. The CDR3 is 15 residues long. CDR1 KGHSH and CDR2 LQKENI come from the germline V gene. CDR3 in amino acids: CASSPSGTGDTEAFF. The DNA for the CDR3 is TGTGCCAGCTCACCATCCGGGACAGGTGACACTGAAGCTTTCTTT. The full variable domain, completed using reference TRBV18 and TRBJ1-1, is NAGVMQNPRHLVRRRGQEARLRCSPMKGHSHVYWYRQLPEEGLKFMVYLQKENIIDESGMPKERFSAEFPKEGPSILRIQQVVRGDSAAYFCASSPSGTGDTEAFFGQGTRLTVV.

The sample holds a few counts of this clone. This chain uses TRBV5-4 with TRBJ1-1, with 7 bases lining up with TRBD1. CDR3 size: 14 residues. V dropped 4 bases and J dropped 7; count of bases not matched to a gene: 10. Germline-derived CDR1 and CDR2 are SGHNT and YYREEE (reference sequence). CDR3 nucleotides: TGTGCCAGCAGCGAAGACAGGGTGGCTTTTGAAGCTTTCTTT. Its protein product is CASSEDRVAFEAFF.

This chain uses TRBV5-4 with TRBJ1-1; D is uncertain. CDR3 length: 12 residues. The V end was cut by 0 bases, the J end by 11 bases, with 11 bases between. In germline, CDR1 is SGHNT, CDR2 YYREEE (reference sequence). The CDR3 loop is CASSLGRESAFF. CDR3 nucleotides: TGTGCCAGCAGCTTGGGTAGGGAGTCGGCTTTCTTT.

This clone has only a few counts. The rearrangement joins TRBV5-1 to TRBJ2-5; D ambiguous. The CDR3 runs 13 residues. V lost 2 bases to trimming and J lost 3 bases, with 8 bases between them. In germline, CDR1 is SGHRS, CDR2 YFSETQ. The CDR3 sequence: CASSFGTEETQYF. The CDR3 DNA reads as TGCGCCAGCAGCTTTGGAACAGAAGAGACCCAGTACTTC.

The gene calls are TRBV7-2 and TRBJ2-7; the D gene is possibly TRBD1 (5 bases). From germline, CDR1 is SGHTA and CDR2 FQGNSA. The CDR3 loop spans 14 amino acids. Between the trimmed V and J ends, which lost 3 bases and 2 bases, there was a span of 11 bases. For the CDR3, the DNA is TGTGCCAGCAGCTTGGCCGAAGGGGCCTACGAGCAGTACTTC. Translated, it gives CASSLAEGAYEQYF.

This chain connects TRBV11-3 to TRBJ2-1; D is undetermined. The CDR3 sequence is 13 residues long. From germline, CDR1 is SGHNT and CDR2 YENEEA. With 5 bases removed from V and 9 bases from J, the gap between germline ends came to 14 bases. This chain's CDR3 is CASSPPSDSEQFF. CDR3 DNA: TGTGCCAGCAGCCCCCCGTCAGATTCTGAGCAGTTCTTC.

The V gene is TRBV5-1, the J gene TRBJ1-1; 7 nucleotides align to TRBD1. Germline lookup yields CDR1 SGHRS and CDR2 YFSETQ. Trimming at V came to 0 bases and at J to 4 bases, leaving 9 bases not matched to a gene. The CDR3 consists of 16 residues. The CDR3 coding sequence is TGCGCCAGCAGCTTGGTGGGTGCAGGGGGAGTCACTGAAGCTTTCTTT. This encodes CASSLVGAGGVTEAFF.

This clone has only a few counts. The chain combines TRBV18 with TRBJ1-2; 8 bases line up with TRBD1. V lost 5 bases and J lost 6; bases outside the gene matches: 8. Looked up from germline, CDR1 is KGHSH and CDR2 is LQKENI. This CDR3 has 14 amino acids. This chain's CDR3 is CASSNGQGEHGYTF. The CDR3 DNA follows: TGTGCCAGCTCAAACGGACAGGGAGAGCATGGCTACACCTTC.

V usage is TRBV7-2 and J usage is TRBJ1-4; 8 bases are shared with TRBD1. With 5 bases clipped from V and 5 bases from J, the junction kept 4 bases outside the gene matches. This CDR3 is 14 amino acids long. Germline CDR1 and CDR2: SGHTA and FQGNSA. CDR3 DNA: TGTGCCAGCAGCCAACGACAGGGGAATGAAAAACTGTTTTTT. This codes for CASSQRQGNEKLFF.